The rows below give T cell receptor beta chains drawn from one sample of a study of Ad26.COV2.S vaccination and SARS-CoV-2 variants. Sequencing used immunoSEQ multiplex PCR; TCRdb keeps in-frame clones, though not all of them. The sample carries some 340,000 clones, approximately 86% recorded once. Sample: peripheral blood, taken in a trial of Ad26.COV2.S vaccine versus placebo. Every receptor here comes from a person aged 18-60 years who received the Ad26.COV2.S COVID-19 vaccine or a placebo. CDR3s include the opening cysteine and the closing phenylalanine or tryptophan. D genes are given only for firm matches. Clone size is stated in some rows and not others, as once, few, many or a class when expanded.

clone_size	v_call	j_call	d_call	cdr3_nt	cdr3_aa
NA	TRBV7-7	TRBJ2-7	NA	TGTGCTAGCAGCTTAGAGCCAGGCGCCTCCTACGAGCAGTACTTC	CASSLEPGASYEQYF
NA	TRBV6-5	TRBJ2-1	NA	TGTGCCAGCAGCCCCCAGGTGAGCTCCTACAATGAGCAGTTCTTC	CASSPQVSSYNEQFF
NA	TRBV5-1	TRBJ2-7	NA	TGCGCCAGCAGCCCCCTTGTCAGGGCCCACGAGCAGTACTTC	CASSPLVRAHEQYF
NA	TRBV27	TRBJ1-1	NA	TGTGCCAGCAGTCTAGGCGTCAGGAACACTGAAGCTTTCTTT	CASSLGVRNTEAFF
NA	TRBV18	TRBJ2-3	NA	TGTGCCAGCTCACCACCCCTAGCGACAGATACGCAGTATTTT	CASSPPLATDTQYF
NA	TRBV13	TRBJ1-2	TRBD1	TGTGCCAGCAGCTACGACAGGGGACGTGGCTACACCTTC	CASSYDRGRGYTF
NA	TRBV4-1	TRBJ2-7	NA	TGCGCCAGCAGCCAAATACAGGTTCCCTACCAGTACTTC	CASSQIQVPYQYF
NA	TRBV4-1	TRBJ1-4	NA	TGCGCCAGCAGCCCTTTTCTCAGGGGCAGAGTTATTAATGAAAAACTGTTTTTT	CASSPFLRGRVINEKLFF
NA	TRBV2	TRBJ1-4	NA	TGTGCCAGCAGAGACCTCAGCGAAAAACTGTTTTTT	CASRDLSEKLFF
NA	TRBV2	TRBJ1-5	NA	TGTGCCAGCAGTGCACGGCAGGGAGGGGACCAGCCCCAGCATTTT	CASSARQGGDQPQHF
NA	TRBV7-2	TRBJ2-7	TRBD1	TGTGCCAGCAGCACGCGACAGGGGGCAGGCGAGCAGTACTTC	CASSTRQGAGEQYF
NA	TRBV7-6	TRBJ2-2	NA	TGTGCCAGCAGCTTAGCGCTGCGGGCAGGGCCCACCGGGGAGCTGTTTTTT	CASSLALRAGPTGELFF
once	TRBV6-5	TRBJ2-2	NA	TGTGCCAGCACAAAGACGTTCAACACCGGGGAGCTGTTTTTT	CASTKTFNTGELFF
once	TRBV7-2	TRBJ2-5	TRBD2	TGTGCCAGCAGCGAAGAGGTACTAGCGGGGGGGTTCCAAGAGACCCAGTACTTC	CASSEEVLAGGFQETQYF
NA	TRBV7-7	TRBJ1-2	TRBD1	TGTGCCAGCAGCCGCAACCAGGGGGATTCGGCCTATGGCTACACCTTC	CASSRNQGDSAYGYTF
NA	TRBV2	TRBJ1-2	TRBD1	TGTGCCAGCAGGGGGGCAGGGGGGAATGGCTACACCTTC	CASRGAGGNGYTF
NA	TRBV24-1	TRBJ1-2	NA	TGTGCCACCAGTGCATCGGGCGACGGAGGCTACACCTTC	CATSASGDGGYTF
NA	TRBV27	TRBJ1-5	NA	TGTGCCAGCAGTTTATCCCACAATCAGCCCCAGCATTTT	CASSLSHNQPQHF
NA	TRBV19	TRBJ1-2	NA	TGTGCCAGTAGTACCCCTATGGGCTATGGCTACACCTTC	CASSTPMGYGYTF
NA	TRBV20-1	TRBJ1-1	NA	TGCAGTGCTAGTGGGGACACTGAAGCTTTCTTT	CSASGDTEAFF
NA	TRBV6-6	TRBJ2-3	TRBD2	TGTGCCAGCAGCCGAGGACTAGCGGGGGTTTACACAGATACGCAGTATTTT	CASSRGLAGVYTDTQYF
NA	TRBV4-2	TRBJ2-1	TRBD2	TGTGCCAGCAGCCAAGATGCGGGGGGGCCTGGTGAGCAGTTCTTC	CASSQDAGGPGEQFF
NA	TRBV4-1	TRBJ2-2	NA	TGCGCCAGCAGCCGCGAGGCCACCGGGGAGCTGTTTTTT	CASSREATGELFF
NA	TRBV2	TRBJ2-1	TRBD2	TGTGCCAGCACACGACTAGCGGGGGCGAGGTACAATGAGCAGTTCTTC	CASTRLAGARYNEQFF
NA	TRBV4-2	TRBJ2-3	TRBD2	TGTGCCAGCAGCCAAGCGGGACTAGCGGGGACCAGCACAGATACGCAGTATTTT	CASSQAGLAGTSTDTQYF
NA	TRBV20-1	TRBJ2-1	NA	TGCAGTGCTAGAGATGTCAGTGAGCAGTTCTTC	CSARDVSEQFF
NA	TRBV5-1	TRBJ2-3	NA	TGCGCCAGCGACAGCCTAGCTAGCACAGATACGCAGTATTTT	CASDSLASTDTQYF
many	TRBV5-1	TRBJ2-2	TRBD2	TGCGCCAGCAGCCCGCTGGACCGGACTAGCGGGAACACCGGGGAGCTGTTTTTT	CASSPLDRTSGNTGELFF
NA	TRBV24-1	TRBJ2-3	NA	TGTGCCACCAGTGACCGGACAGCCCCTAGCACAGATACGCAGTATTTT	CATSDRTAPSTDTQYF
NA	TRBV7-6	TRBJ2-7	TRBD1	TGTGCCAGCAGCCCCAGACAGGGGTTCGGCGAGCAGTACTTC	CASSPRQGFGEQYF
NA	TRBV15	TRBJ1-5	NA	TGTGCCACCAGCAGAGATAAGGGGCTGGGTCAGCCCCAGCATTTT	CATSRDKGLGQPQHF
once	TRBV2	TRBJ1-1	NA	TGTGCCAATGGGGGGAGAACCACTGAAGCTTTCTTT	CANGGRTTEAFF
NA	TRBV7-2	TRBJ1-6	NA	TGTGCCAGCAGCTTAGCGTCAGGGTGGGATTCACCCCTCCACTTT	CASSLASGWDSPLHF
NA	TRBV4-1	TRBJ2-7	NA	TGCGCCAGCAGCCAAGATGGGCTAGCCAACAAGTACTTC	CASSQDGLANKYF
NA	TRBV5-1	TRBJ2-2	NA	TGCGCCTCTTCGCCGCCTAGCACGAACACCGGGGAGCTGTTTTTT	CASSPPSTNTGELFF
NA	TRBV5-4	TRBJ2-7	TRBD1	TGTGCCAGCAGCCGGGACAGGGGATACGAGCAGTACTTC	CASSRDRGYEQYF
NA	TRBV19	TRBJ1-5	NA	TGTGCCAGTAGTATAGGGCAGGGGAGCAATCAGCCCCAGCATTTT	CASSIGQGSNQPQHF
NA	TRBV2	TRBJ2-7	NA	TGTGCCAGCAGTCCCGACAGGTTCTCCTACGAGCAGTACTTC	CASSPDRFSYEQYF
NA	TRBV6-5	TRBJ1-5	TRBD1	TGTGCCAGCGCAGGGGGCCATAGCAATCAGCCCCAGCATTTT	CASAGGHSNQPQHF
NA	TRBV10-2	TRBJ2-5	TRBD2	TGCGCCAGCACAGGAGCGGGGGGTCAAGAGACCCAGTACTTC	CASTGAGGQETQYF
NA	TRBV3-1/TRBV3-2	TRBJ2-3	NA	TGTGCCAGCAGTCGATACAGGGTTAACACAGATACGCAGTATTTT	CASSRYRVNTDTQYF
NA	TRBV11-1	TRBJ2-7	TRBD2	TGTGCCAGCAGCTTAGCAACTAGCGGGGGCTACGAGCAGTACTTC	CASSLATSGGYEQYF
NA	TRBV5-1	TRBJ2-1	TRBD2	TGCGCCAGCAGCTTGGCTGCGGGGGGGCCAAGTAGCTATGAGCAGTTCTTC	CASSLAAGGPSSYEQFF
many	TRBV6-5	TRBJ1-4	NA	TGTGCCAGCAGCCCAGAGACTAATGAAAAACTGTTTTTT	CASSPETNEKLFF
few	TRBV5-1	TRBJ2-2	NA	TGCGCCAGCAGCTCCAAACTGAACCCCGGGGAGCTGTTTTTT	CASSSKLNPGELFF
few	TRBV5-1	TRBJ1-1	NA	TGCGCCAGCAGTTCCGACCCACTCGGAGTAGCTTTCTTT	CASSSDPLGVAFF